This passage covers 18 T cell receptor beta chains from one sample sequenced in a study of blood T cell repertoires in COVID-19. TCRdb keeps only in-frame clones here, not all; method: immunoSEQ multiplex PCR. This sample has about 160,000 clones, with approximately 86% found just once. The sequenced material came from peripheral blood. The receptor set was obtained from a man between 65 and 85 years old with acute or convalescent COVID-19.

This clone occurred once. The J gene is TRBJ1-3, the V gene TRBV7-8, with unresolved D. The CDR3 contains 16 residues. The V end lost 1 base, the J end lost 5 bases, and 15 bases lay between the germline ends. Germline-derived CDR1 and CDR2 are SGHVS and FQNEAQ. CDR3 in amino acids: CASSLGYQAPRNTIYF. The CDR3 bases are TGTGCCAGCAGCTTAGGGTACCAAGCCCCGCGAAACACCATATATTTT.

This clone was recorded once. CDR3 in amino acids: CASSSGRGDEQFF. CDR3 nucleotide sequence: TGTGCCAGCAGTAGCGGGAGAGGGGATGAGCAGTTCTTC. The chain recombines TRBV28 with TRBJ2-1, with 8 bases matching TRBD2. With 5 bases clipped from V and 8 bases from J, the junction kept 5 bases outside the gene matches. CDR3 length: 13 amino acids. Germline values: CDR1 MDHEN, CDR2 SYDVKM.

This chain uses TRBV5-6 with TRBJ1-4; no definite D call. The V end lost 2 bases, the J end lost 0 bases, and 8 bases lay between the germline ends. In germline, CDR1 is SGHDT, CDR2 YYEEEE. The CDR3 has 15 residues. The CDR3 DNA reads as TGTGCCAGCAGCTTAACAGAGACAACTAATGAAAAACTGTTTTTT. Translating gives CASSLTETTNEKLFF.

The rearrangement uses TRBV7-2 and TRBJ1-2; no clear D. The CDR3 length is 13 residues. V was cut by 2 bases and J by 5 bases, with 9 bases left in between. Per germline, CDR1 SGHTA and CDR2 FQGNSA. CDR3 sequence reads: CASSLITDYGYTF. The CDR3 DNA follows: TGTGCCAGCAGCTTAATAACTGATTATGGCTACACCTTC. Variable domain in full (rest from reference TRBV7-2 and TRBJ1-2): GAGVSQSPSNKVTEKGKDVELRCDPISGHTALYWYRQSLGQGLEFLIYFQGNSAPDKSGLPSDRFSAERTGGSVSTLTIQRTQQEDSAVYLCASSLITDYGYTFGSGTRLTVV.

The chain links TRBV2 to TRBJ1-6, with 10 nucleotides matching TRBD1. CDR1 is SNHLY and CDR2 is FYNNEI in the germline V gene. With V trimmed by 5 bases and J by 3 bases, 4 bases remained unmatched. The CDR3 loop spans 16 amino acids. DNA for the CDR3: TGTGCCAGCAGTCGGGACAGGGGATTCTATAATTCACCCCTCCACTTT. It codes for CASSRDRGFYNSPLHF.

The chain carries TRBV5-4 and TRBJ2-3, with D hard to call. The CDR3 contains 15 residues. Germline values: CDR1 SGHNT, CDR2 YYREEE (reference sequence). Trimming pared 4 bases from V and 1 base from J, leaving 13 bases between. This chain's CDR3 is CASSLYLPGTDTQYF. The CDR3 DNA reads as TGTGCCAGCAGCCTATACCTACCCGGCACAGATACGCAGTATTTT.

The chain couples TRBV28 to TRBJ1-4, with 7 nucleotides matching TRBD1. The V gene's germline CDR1 is MDHEN and CDR2 SYDVKM. CDR3 size: 14 residues. Germline trimming cut 6 bases from V and 7 bases from J; bases unmatched to any gene: 8. The CDR3 loop reads CASSLDRAGEKLFF. The CDR3 region has the DNA TGTGCCAGCAGCTTAGACAGGGCGGGTGAAAAACTGTTTTTT.

The CDR3 protein is CASSSQFAQPQHF. The DNA of the CDR3 is TGTGCCAGTAGTAGCCAGTTCGCCCAGCCCCAGCATTTT. This chain joins TRBV19 and TRBJ1-5, with D hard to call. Deletions cut 4 bases from V and 7 bases from J, with 11 bases between. CDR1 and CDR2 (germline): LNHDA, SQIVND (reference sequence). The CDR3 spans 13 residues.

This chain joins TRBV29-1 and TRBJ2-7; the match to TRBD2 covers 12 bases. V dropped 6 bases and J dropped 1; count of bases not matched to a gene: 1. This CDR3 contains 13 residues. The germline V gene encodes CDR1 SQVTM and CDR2 ANQGSEA. CDR3 residues: CSVGLAGSYEQYF. CDR3 coding DNA: TGCAGCGTAGGACTAGCGGGATCCTACGAGCAGTACTTC.

The genes are TRBV28 and TRBJ1-5; 9 bases fit TRBD1. Germline lookup yields CDR1 MDHEN and CDR2 SYDVKM. This CDR3 has 16 residues. J gave up 7 bases and V 4 bases, and 11 bases lay outside the gene matches. CDR3 coding DNA: TGTGCCAGCAGTTCAGCTCTGGGACAGGGAAAACAGCCCCAGCATTTT. It specifies CASSSALGQGKQPQHF. Variable domain in full (rest from reference TRBV28 and TRBJ1-5): DVKVTQSSRYLVKRTGEKVFLECVQDMDHENMFWYRQDPGLGLRLIYFSYDVKMKEKGDIPEGYSVSREKKERFSLILESASTNQTSMYLCASSSALGQGKQPQHFGDGTRLSIL.

This clone was seen a handful of times. The chain is built from TRBV28 and TRBJ1-3, with D tentatively TRBD1 (6 bases). This CDR3 has 16 amino acids. Germline CDR1 MDHEN, CDR2 SYDVKM. The V end was cut by 7 bases, the J end by 2 bases, with 18 bases between. The CDR3 coding sequence is TGTGCCAGCACTCCCCGCGGGGGGCGACCTGGAAACACCATATATTTT. Its protein is CASTPRGGRPGNTIYF.

The J gene is TRBJ1-2, the V gene TRBV4-3, with 7 bases aligning to TRBD1. With 1 base clipped from V and 6 bases from J, the junction kept 8 bases outside the gene matches. The CDR3 has 15 residues. Germline assignment: CDR1 LGHNA and CDR2 YSLEER. Here the CDR3 DNA reads TGCGCCAGCAGCCAAGGGGAAGGGGGCGCGGATGGCTACACCTTC. This translates into CASSQGEGGADGYTF.

V and J are TRBV6-2 or TRBV6-3 and TRBJ2-3, with a weak D call TRBD2 (6 bases). Germline CDR1 and CDR2: MNHEY and SVGEGT. Trimming shortened V by 0 bases and J by 4 bases, and 17 bases separated the two germline ends. The CDR3 spans 17 residues. As DNA, the CDR3 is TGTGCCAGCAGTTACTCTACCGCCGGCGGGGAACCAGATACGCAGTATTTT. It is translated as CASSYSTAGGEPDTQYF.

This clone was detected only once. The J gene is TRBJ2-1, the V gene TRBV5-6; 11 positions match TRBD2. V lost 4 bases, J lost 6 bases, and 15 bases stayed unmatched. The CDR3 is 18 amino acids. Germline V lookup: CDR1 SGHDT, CDR2 YYEEEE. The CDR3 DNA reads TGTGCCAGCAGCCCCGGGACTAGCGGAAGGCCGGTGATCAATGAGCAGTTCTTC. It yields the protein CASSPGTSGRPVINEQFF.

The chain carries TRBV5-1 and TRBJ2-7; D remains unclear. The CDR3 is 15 amino acids. Germline lookup yields CDR1 SGHRS and CDR2 YFSETQ. V was shortened by 4 bases and J by 0 bases, with 14 bases between the two germline ends. The DNA of the CDR3 is TGCGCCAGCAGCCCCAGGTTCCAGTCCTCCTACGAGCAGTACTTC. Encoded protein: CASSPRFQSSYEQYF. Using reference TRBV5-1 and TRBJ2-7 for the parts outside the CDR3, the full variable domain is KAGVTQTPRYLIKTRGQQVTLSCSPISGHRSVSWYQQTPGQGLQFLFEYFSETQRNKGNFPGRFSGRQFSNSRSEMNVSTLELGDSALYLCASSPRFQSSYEQYFGPGTRLTVT.

The rearrangement joins TRBV10-3 to TRBJ2-3, with 7 positions matching TRBD2. The CDR3 extends over 16 amino acids. J gave up 2 bases and V 6 bases, and 11 bases lay outside the gene matches. The V gene's germline CDR1 is ENHRY and CDR2 SYGVKD. The CDR3 sequence: CAISERLADPTDTQYF. The CDR3 DNA reads TGTGCCATCAGCGAGCGGCTAGCGGACCCCACAGATACGCAGTATTTT.

The CDR3 protein is CASSPPTSGAQETQYF. DNA of the CDR3: TGTGCCAGCAGCCCTCCTACTAGCGGGGCTCAAGAGACCCAGTACTTC. This chain uses TRBV5-6 with TRBJ2-5, with 10 bases lining up with TRBD2. This CDR3 has 16 residues. The V segment lost 4 bases and the J segment 2 bases; nucleotides outside the gene matches: 8. Germline V gives CDR1 SGHDT, CDR2 YYEEEE. Drawing the rest from reference TRBV5-6 and TRBJ2-5, the complete variable domain is DAGVTQSPTHLIKTRGQQVTLRCSPKSGHDTVSWYQQALGQGPQFIFQYYEEEERQRGNFPDRFSGHQFPNYSSELNVNALLLGDSALYLCASSPPTSGAQETQYFGPGTRLLVL.

The CDR3 region is CASSGGQFVNTEAFF. CDR3 in DNA: TGTGCCAGCAGCGGGGGACAGTTTGTCAACACTGAAGCTTTCTTT. This sequence joins TRBV7-8 and TRBJ1-1; TRBD1 matches at 7 bases. V lost 5 bases, J lost 2 bases, and 8 bases stayed unmatched. This CDR3 is 15 amino acids long. Germline lookup yields CDR1 SGHVS and CDR2 FQNEAQ.